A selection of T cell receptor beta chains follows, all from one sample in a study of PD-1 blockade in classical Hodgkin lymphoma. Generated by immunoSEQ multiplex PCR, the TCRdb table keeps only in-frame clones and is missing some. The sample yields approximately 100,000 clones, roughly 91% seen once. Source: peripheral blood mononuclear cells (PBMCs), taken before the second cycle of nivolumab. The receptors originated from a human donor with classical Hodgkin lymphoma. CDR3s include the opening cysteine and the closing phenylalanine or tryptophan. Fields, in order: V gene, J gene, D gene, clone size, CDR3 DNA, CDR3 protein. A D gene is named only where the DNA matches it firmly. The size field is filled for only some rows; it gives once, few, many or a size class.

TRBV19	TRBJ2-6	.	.	TGTGCCAGTCAGGGGTTTGGGGCCAACGTCCTGACTTTC	CASQGFGANVLTF
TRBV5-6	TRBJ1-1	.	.	TGTGCCAGCAGCCCCCCGGGAATTGGGACTGAAGCTTTCTTT	CASSPPGIGTEAFF
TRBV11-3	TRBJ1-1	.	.	TGTGCCAGCAGCTTAGACCGTTTGTGGGTCACTGAAGCTTTCTTT	CASSLDRLWVTEAFF
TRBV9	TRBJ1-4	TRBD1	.	TGTGCCAGCAGCGGATCGGGACAGGAGGATGAAAAACTGTTTTTT	CASSGSGQEDEKLFF
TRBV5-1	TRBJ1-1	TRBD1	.	TGCGCCAGCAGCTTGACAGGGGGCATAGGTTTAGACACTGAAGCTTTCTTT	CASSLTGGIGLDTEAFF
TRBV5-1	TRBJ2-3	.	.	TGCGCCAGCAGCTTGGCCCAACAGTCAGATACGCAGTATTTT	CASSLAQQSDTQYF
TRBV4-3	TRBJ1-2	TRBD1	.	TGCGCCAGCAGCCAAGATAGGGGACAGGGAAGCTACACCTTC	CASSQDRGQGSYTF
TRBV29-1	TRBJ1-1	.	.	TGCAGCGTTGGGAGGGCCCCTAACACTGAAGCTTTCTTT	CSVGRAPNTEAFF
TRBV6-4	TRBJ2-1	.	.	TGTGCCAGCAGTGACGAGGATGGGTCCTACAATGAGCAGTTCTTC	CASSDEDGSYNEQFF
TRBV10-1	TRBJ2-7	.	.	TGCGCCAGCAGTGATATCCAGGGGACCTACGAGCAGTACTTC	CASSDIQGTYEQYF
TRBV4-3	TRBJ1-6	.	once	TGCGCCAGCAGCCGCCAATGGGACGACGTGAATTCACCCCTCCACTTT	CASSRQWDDVNSPLHF
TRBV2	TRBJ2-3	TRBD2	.	TGTGCCAGCTCCAAGATCGCGGGGGGTTACACAGATACGCAGTATTTT	CASSKIAGGYTDTQYF
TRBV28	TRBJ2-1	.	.	TGTGCCAGCATTTCCACCCTTGACGCCTACAATGAGCAGTTCTTC	CASISTLDAYNEQFF
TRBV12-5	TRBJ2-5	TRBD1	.	TGTGCTAGTGGTTTCGGGACAGAGGCTGATCAAGAGACCCAGTACTTC	CASGFGTEADQETQYF
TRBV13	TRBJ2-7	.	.	TGTGCCAGCAGCTCAAGCTCCTACGAGCAGTACTTC	CASSSSSYEQYF
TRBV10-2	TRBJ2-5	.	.	TGCGCCAGCAGTGATCCACAAGAGACCCAGTACTTC	CASSDPQETQYF
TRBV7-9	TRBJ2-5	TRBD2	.	TGTGCCAGCAGCCTAGGGACTAGCGGAGAGACCCAGTACTTC	CASSLGTSGETQYF
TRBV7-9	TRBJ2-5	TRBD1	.	TGTGCCAGCAGCAATCATGCCGGGACAGGCGGGAAGGTCGCGGAGACCCAGTACTTC	CASSNHAGTGGKVAETQYF
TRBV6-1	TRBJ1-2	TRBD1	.	TGTGCCGTGACAAGGGACAGGGTACGGGGCTACACCTTC	CAVTRDRVRGYTF
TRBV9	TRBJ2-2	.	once	TGTGCCAGCAAAGAGGACGCCGCGGAAACCGGGGAGCTGTTTTTT	CASKEDAAETGELFF
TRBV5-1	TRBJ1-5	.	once	TGCGCCAGCAGCTTGGCAGGGGACAATCAGCCCCAGCATTTT	CASSLAGDNQPQHF
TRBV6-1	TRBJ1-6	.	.	TGTGCCAGCAGTGAACGGCCCGGGCGTAATTCACCCCTCCACTTT	CASSERPGRNSPLHF
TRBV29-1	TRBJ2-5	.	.	TGCAGCGTTGAAGAATGGTCCCAGTACTTC	CSVEEWSQYF
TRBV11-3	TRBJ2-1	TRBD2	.	TGTGCCAGCAGCCCGCGGACTAGCGGGGGGTACAATGAGCAGTTCTTC	CASSPRTSGGYNEQFF
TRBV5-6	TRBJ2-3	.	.	TGTGCCAGCAGCTTGGGTACCAGCACAGATACGCAGTATTTT	CASSLGTSTDTQYF
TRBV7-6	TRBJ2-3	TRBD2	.	TGTGCCAGCAACGACTTACTAGCGGGGGGAGGTGATACGCAGTATTTT	CASNDLLAGGGDTQYF
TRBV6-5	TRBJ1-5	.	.	TGTGCCAGCAGTTACTCGGACGGGAATCAGCCCCAGCATTTT	CASSYSDGNQPQHF
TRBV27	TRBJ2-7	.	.	TGTGCCAGCAGTTCTCACGTCCCTATCCCACTCTACGAGCAGTACTTC	CASSSHVPIPLYEQYF
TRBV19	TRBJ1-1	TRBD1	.	TGTGCCAGTAGTATATTCGGACAGGGGAACACTGAAGCTTTCTTT	CASSIFGQGNTEAFF
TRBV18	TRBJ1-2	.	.	TGTGCCAGCTCATTGGACAAATTAGTGATTAGCTACACCTTC	CASSLDKLVISYTF
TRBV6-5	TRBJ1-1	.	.	TGTGCCAGCAGTTACGGTGGCAGAGGGCAGGGCACTGAAGCTTTCTTT	CASSYGGRGQGTEAFF
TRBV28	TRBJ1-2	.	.	TGTGCCAGCACTTACGAGGGCAGCCGCTACACCTTC	CASTYEGSRYTF
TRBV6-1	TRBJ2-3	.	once	TGTGCCAGCAGTGATTTCTCGGACGGGGGTTTCACAGATACGCAGTATTTT	CASSDFSDGGFTDTQYF
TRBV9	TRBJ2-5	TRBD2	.	TGTGCCAGCAGCGTAGCTTTAGCGGGGGGATACGAGACCCAGTACTTC	CASSVALAGGYETQYF
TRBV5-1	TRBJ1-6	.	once	TGCGCCAGCAATATTAATTCGCGGGCTGGGTCACCCCTCCACTTT	CASNINSRAGSPLHF
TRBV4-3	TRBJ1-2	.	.	TGCGCCAGCAGCCGGTATATGGGGACCCGAAGCGGGGTGCATGGCTACACCTTC	CASSRYMGTRSGVHGYTF
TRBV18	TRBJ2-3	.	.	TGTGCCAGCTCACCCTGGGACAGCACAGATACGCAGTATTTT	CASSPWDSTDTQYF
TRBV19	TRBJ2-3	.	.	TGTGCCAGTAACACTCGGGCCACAGATACGCAGTATTTT	CASNTRATDTQYF
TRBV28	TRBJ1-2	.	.	TGTGCCAGCAGGTTAGGGCCCAACTATGGCTACACCTTC	CASRLGPNYGYTF
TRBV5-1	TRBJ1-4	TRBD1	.	TGCGCCAGCAGCTCGACAGGGTCACATGAAAAACTGTTTTTT	CASSSTGSHEKLFF
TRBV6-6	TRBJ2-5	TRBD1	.	TGTGCCAGCAGTTCGACAGGGGCAGGAGAGACCCAGTACTTC	CASSSTGAGETQYF
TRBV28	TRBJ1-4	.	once	TGTGCCAGCTTTCCGGCGGGGGGGGATAATGAAAAACTGTTTTTT	CASFPAGGDNEKLFF
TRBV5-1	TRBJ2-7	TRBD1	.	TGCGCCAGCAGCCCGGGACAGGGGGCGAGCGAGCAGTACTTC	CASSPGQGASEQYF
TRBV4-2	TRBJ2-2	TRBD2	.	TGTGCCAGCAGCCCTGGACTAGCGGGGACGAACACCGGGGAGCTGTTTTTT	CASSPGLAGTNTGELFF
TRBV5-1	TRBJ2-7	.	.	TGCGCCAGCAGCTTAGGTCCCCGGACCGCTGTCGACGAGCAGTACTTC	CASSLGPRTAVDEQYF
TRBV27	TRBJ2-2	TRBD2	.	TGTGCCAGCAGTTCGGGTAGCGGGGGGTTGGGTACCGGGGAGCTGTTTTTT	CASSSGSGGLGTGELFF
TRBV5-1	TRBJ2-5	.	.	TGCGCCAGCAGCTTGGACCAAGAGACCCAGTACTTC	CASSLDQETQYF
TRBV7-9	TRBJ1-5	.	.	TGTGCCAGCTCCGGGGTGGGCGGGACACCTAACAATCAGCCCCAGCATTTT	CASSGVGGTPNNQPQHF
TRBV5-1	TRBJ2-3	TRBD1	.	TGCGCCAGCAGCTTAGACGGACAGGCGTTCACAGATACGCAGTATTTT	CASSLDGQAFTDTQYF
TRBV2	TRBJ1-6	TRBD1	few	TGTGCCAGCATCATTCAGGGGGCCCTCACCCTCCACTTT	CASIIQGALTLHF